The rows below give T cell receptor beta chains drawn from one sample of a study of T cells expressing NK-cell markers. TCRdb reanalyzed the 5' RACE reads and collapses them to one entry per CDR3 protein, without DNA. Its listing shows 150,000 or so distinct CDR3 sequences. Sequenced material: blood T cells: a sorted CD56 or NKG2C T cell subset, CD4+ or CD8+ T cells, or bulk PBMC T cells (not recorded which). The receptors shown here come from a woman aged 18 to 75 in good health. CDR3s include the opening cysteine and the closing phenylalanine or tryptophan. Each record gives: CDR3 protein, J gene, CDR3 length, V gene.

CASSQAFGASSYNSPLHF	TRBJ1-6	18	TRBV3-1
CASSSPGLAGAFNEQFF	TRBJ2-1	17	TRBV7-2
CASSFTDNEKLFF	TRBJ1-4	13	TRBV7-6
CASSLVQGEGYGYTF	TRBJ1-2	15	TRBV5-6
CASSVGAGGDNTGELFF	TRBJ2-2	17	TRBV9
CASTKGTLSTYEQYF	TRBJ2-7	15	TRBV12-3/TRBV12-4
CASSQGQSGEQFF	TRBJ2-1	13	TRBV4-1
CASSFSDRVNIQYF	TRBJ2-4	14	TRBV27
CSAGGFGLAGGEQFF	TRBJ2-1	15	TRBV20-1
CASSLLGSGDNEQFF	TRBJ2-1	15	TRBV4-2
CASSSSRGGGQETQYF	TRBJ2-5	16	TRBV7-9
CSVDRREQNTEAFF	TRBJ1-1	14	TRBV29-1
CASSLGGGDTEAFF	TRBJ1-1	14	TRBV5-1
CASSLWAGAAQETQYF	TRBJ2-5	16	TRBV7-3
CASSLSLTTAGTDTQYF	TRBJ2-3	17	TRBV7-7
CASSYRGTDTQYF	TRBJ2-3	13	TRBV12-3/TRBV12-4
CASSAKRRTADSYEQYF	TRBJ2-7	17	TRBV5-5
CASSLVPDSPLHF	TRBJ1-6	13	TRBV7-9
CASNPGPGGQETQYF	TRBJ2-5	15	TRBV5-5
CASEGGISYNEQFF	TRBJ2-1	14	TRBV2
CASSPGQAGNTIYF	TRBJ1-3	14	TRBV5-1
CASSERWGRQPQHF	TRBJ1-5	14	TRBV2
CASGGAAGIYGYTF	TRBJ1-2	14	TRBV2
CSARDVVAGAGEQFF	TRBJ2-1	15	TRBV20-1
CASTPARDDLRSYNEQFF	TRBJ2-1	18	TRBV11-2
CASSVSGIGDQYF	TRBJ2-5	13	TRBV9
CASSNRVVAGMGETQYF	TRBJ2-5	17	TRBV28
CASSWRPGPYGYTF	TRBJ1-2	14	TRBV5-1
CAWSKTGGGAFF	TRBJ1-1	12	TRBV30
CASSDRTGSYEQYF	TRBJ2-7	14	TRBV5-1
CASSTSGGGSGYTF	TRBJ1-2	14	TRBV12-3/TRBV12-4
CSARRRGQGAGELFF	TRBJ2-2	15	TRBV20-1
CATYRDTSNTEAFF	TRBJ1-1	14	TRBV5-1
CASSFRPFGDEKLFF	TRBJ1-4	15	TRBV5-6
CSARRTLSVGAKNIQYF	TRBJ2-4	17	TRBV20-1
CASSVNRAGGYEQYF	TRBJ2-7	15	TRBV5-1
CASSPAGRGGELFF	TRBJ2-2	14	TRBV28
CATSDPTRGNTGELFF	TRBJ2-2	16	TRBV24-1
CASSLMDHPNEQFF	TRBJ2-1	14	TRBV7-2
CASSPGDEQFF	TRBJ2-1	11	TRBV6-6
CASSASGTSGSTREQYF	TRBJ2-7	17	TRBV5-1
CASSPGQGYEQYF	TRBJ2-7	13	TRBV27
CASGLGNEKLFF	TRBJ1-4	12	TRBV7-9